This T cell receptor beta chain was profiled in a study of blood T cells in healthy people across ages. Only a few counts were recorded for this clonotype. Sample-barcoded 5' priming and a J-beta primer mix drove a second PCR of roughly 7 to 11 cycles. A single record per CDR3 protein comes from TCRdb applying MiXCR to the 5' RACE reads. The sample has roughly 500,000 distinct CDR3 sequences; more than 20% are singletons. J lost 0 bases, V lost 6 bases, and 2 bases had no gene match. CDR1 and CDR2 (germline): MRHNA, SNTAGT. This CDR3 contains 14 residues. Peripheral blood was drawn, about 9.7 milliliters per donor. The same data also contributed to another study, on T cells of mothers and their children.

The clonotype was recovered from a boy between 10 and 17 years old in good health. The chain combines TRBV6-4 with TRBJ1-5, with 7 bases identical to TRBD1. The sequencing input was blood. The CDR3 sequence: CASRRTGSNQPQHF. Here the CDR3 DNA reads TGTGCCAGCAGAAGGACAGGTAGCAATCAGCCCCAGCATTTT.